This TCR beta chain was observed in a study of T cell repertoires in cytomegalovirus infection. Each CDR3 protein gets one entry after TCRdb re-called the reads with MiXCR. In the table there are about 110,000 distinct CDR3 sequences, around 29% of which are singletons. In regard to this clonotype: Its antigen is undetermined.

This CDR3 contains 13 residues. V was clipped by 7 bases and J by 5 bases; unmatched bases: 7. Germline V lookup: CDR1 SNHLY, CDR2 FYNNEI. The V and J genes are TRBV2 and TRBJ1-1, with 7 positions matching TRBD1. Sequenced here: CD8+ T cells from cultured PBMCs, sampled from culture after CMV antigen stimulation. The receptor's source is a human donor in good health (CMV status not recorded). Some clones in this sample may be carry-over from other donors' samples. CDR3 region: CASTWDSTTEAFF. The CDR3 DNA reads as TGTGCCAGCACTTGGGACAGTACTACTGAAGCTTTCTTT. Together with reference TRBV2 and TRBJ1-1, the CDR3 gives the full variable domain: EPEVTQTPSHQVTQMGQEVILRCVPISNHLYFYWYRQILGQKVEFLVSFYNNEISEKSEIFDDQFSVERPDGSNFTLKIRSTKLEDSAMYFCASTWDSTTEAFFGQGTRLTVV.